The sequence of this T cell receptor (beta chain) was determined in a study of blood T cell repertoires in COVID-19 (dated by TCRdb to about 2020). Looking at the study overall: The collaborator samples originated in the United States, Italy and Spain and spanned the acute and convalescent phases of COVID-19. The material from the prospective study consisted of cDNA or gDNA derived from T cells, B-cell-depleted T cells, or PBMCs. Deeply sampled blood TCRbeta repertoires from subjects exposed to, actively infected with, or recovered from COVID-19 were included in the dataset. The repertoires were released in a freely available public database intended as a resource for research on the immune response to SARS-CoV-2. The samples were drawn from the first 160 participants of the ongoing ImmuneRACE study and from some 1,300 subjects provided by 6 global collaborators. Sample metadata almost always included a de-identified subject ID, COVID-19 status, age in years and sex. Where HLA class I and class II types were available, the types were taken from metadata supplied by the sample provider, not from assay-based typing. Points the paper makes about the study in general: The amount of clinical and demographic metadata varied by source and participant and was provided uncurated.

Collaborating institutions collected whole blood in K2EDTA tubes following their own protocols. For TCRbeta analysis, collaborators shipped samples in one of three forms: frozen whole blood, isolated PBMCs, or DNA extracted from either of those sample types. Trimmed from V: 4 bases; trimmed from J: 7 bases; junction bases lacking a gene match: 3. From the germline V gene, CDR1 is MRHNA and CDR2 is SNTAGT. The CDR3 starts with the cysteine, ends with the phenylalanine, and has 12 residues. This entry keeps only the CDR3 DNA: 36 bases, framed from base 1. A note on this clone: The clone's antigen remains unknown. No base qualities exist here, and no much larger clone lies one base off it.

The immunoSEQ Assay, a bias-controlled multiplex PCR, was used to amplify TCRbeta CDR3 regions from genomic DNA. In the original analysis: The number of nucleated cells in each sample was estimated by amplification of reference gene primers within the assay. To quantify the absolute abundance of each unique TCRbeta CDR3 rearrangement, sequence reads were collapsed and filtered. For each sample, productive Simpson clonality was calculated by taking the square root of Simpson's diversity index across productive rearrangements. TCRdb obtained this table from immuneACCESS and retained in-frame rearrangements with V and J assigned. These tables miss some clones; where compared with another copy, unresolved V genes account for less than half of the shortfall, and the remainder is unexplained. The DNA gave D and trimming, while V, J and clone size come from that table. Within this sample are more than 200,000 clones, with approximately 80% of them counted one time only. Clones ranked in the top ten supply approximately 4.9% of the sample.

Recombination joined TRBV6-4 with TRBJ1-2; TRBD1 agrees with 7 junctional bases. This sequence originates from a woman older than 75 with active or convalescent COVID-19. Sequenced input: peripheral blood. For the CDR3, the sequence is CASSGTGAGYTF. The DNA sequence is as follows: TGTGCCAGCAGTGGGACAGGAGCTGGCTACACCTTC.